This T cell receptor beta chain was identified in a study of cytomegalovirus exposure and HLA in healthy donors. In the case of this clone: Its antigen is as yet unknown.

The CDR3 is made up of 13 amino acids. CDR1 is MDHEN and CDR2 is SYDVKM in the germline V gene. V lost 6 bases to trimming and J lost 7 bases, with 15 bases between them. Overall study results and limits: A prior analysis recorded that most TCR beta V segments were productive about 87% or about 30% of the time. The study put some 150 TCR beta chains on its list as cytomegalovirus-associated. Association of a missense DCLRE1C variant with TCR beta V- and J-gene trimming was reported in a later analysis. A later analysis showed HLA-associated TCR beta chains outstripping equally common others in clonal expansion.

PCR amplification relied on 60 Vbeta primers (plus 13 Jbeta primers). The data were produced by immunoSEQ multiplex PCR, yet TCRdb's version contains in-frame clones alone and is incomplete. The sample holds 150,000 or so clones, more than 70% seen once. This clonotype was obtained from a woman aged 40 to 49 in good health and CMV-seropositive. The chain joins TRBV28 to TRBJ1-1; D gene unclear. Sequenced material: PBMCs. CDR3: CASSLSGYHEAFF. Written as DNA, the CDR3 is TGTGCCAGCAGCCTGTCGGGGTACCATGAAGCTTTCTTT.